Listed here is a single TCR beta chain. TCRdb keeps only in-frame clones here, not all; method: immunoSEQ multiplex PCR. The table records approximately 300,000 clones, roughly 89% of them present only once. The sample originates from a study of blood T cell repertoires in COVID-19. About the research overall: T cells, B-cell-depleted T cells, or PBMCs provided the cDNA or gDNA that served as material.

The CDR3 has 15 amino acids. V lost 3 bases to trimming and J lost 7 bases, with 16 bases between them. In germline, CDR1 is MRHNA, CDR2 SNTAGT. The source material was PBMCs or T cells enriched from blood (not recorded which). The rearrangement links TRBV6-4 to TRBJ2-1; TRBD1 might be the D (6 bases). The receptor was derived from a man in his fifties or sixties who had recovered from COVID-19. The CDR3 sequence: CASSEEGDEENEQFF. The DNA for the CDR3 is TGTGCCAGCAGTGAAGAGGGGGATGAGGAGAATGAGCAGTTCTTC.